The entry below gives a single T cell receptor beta chain sequence along with its context. Its target is unknown. CDR3 size: 18 residues. V shed 0 bases and J shed 2 bases, with 21 bases lying between them. From germline, CDR1 is SGHRS and CDR2 YFSETQ. This entry belongs to a study of chemoradiotherapy in HPV16-positive cancers. Study information: Functional T-cell assays on a couple of HPV16-positive patients' cells defined candidate HPV-specific clones and common TCR motifs. General study points: During treatment, candidate HPV-specific clones and E7-related motifs expanded in tumor.

The table came from immunoSEQ multiplex PCR; TCRdb's copy has only in-frame clones and leaves some out. Of some 8,300 clones in the sample, 75% were seen once. The sequence was obtained from a human donor with HPV-associated anogenital cancer. V and J are TRBV5-1 and TRBJ2-7, with a possible D match to TRBD2 (6 bases). The specimen comprised tumor tissue, sampled from a patient who underwent chemoradiotherapy. The CDR3 DNA reads TGCGCCAGCAGCTTGGTTGGGTACGAGCGGGTTAATGCCTACGAGCAGTACTTC. Translating gives CASSLVGYERVNAYEQYF.